This T cell receptor (beta chain) was recovered during a study of blood T cell repertoires in COVID-19. Study-wide context: COVID-19 samples, acute and convalescent, were from the United States, Italy and Spain.

In the original processing: How many nucleated cells were present was estimated from reference gene primer amplification. The assay was immunoSEQ multiplex PCR, and TCRdb's table has in-frame clones only and misses some. V and J calls plus clone size are reproduced from that table; the DNA served to infer D and trimming. The sample records around 200,000 clones, approximately 85% being singletons. Membership in each cohort depended on participant-reported clinical history. The CDR3 contains 14 residues. Per the germline V gene, CDR1 is SGHAT and CDR2 is FQNNGV. Germline trimming cut 4 bases from V and 4 bases from J; bases unmatched to any gene: 4.

The sequenced sample consisted of PBMCs or T cells enriched from blood (not recorded which). The sequence was collected from a man aged 35-49 years with acute COVID-19. This chain uses TRBV11-2 with TRBJ1-5, with 7 bases fitting TRBD1. CDR3 coding DNA: TGTGCCAGCAGCTGGGACAGCTCAAATCAGCCCCAGCATTTT. Encoded protein: CASSWDSSNQPQHF.